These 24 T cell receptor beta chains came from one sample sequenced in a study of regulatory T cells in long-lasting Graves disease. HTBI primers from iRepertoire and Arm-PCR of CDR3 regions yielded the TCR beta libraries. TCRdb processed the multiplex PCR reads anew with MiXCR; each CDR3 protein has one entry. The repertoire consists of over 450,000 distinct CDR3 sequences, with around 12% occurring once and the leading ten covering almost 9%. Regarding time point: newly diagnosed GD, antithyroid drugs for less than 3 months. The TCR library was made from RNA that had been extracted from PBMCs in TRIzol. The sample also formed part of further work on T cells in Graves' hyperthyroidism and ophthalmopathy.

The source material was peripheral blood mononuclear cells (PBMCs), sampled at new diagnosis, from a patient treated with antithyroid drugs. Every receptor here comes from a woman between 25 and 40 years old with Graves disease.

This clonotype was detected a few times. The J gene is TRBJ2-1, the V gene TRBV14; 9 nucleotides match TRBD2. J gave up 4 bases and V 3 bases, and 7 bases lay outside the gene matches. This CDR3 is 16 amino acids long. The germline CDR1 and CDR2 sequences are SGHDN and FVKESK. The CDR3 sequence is CASSQWLAGLYNEQFF. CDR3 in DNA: TGTGCCAGCAGCCAGTGGCTAGCGGGATTATACAATGAGCAGTTCTTC.

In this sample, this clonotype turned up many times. CDR3 coding DNA: TGTGCCAGCAGTGAATATGGGGGTGACGAGCAGTACTTC. This sequence encodes CASSEYGGDEQYF. V gene TRBV2 combines with J gene TRBJ2-7; D possibly matches TRBD1 or TRBD2 (5 bases each). The CDR3 has 13 amino acids. V lost 2 bases, J lost 5 bases, and 10 bases lay in between. The germline gives CDR1 SNHLY, CDR2 FYNNEI.

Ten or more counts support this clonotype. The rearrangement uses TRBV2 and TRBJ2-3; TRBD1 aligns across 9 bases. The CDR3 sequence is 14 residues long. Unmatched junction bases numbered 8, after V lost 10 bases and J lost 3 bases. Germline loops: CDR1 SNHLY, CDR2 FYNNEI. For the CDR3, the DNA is TGTGCCATTTCACGGGACAGGGCTACAGATACGCAGTATTTT. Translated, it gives CAISRDRATDTQYF. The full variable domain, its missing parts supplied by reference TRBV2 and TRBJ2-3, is EPEVTQTPSHQVTQMGQEVILRCVPISNHLYFYWYRQILGQKVEFLVSFYNNEISEKSEIFDDQFSVERPDGSNFTLKIRSTKLEDSAMYFCAISRDRATDTQYFGPGTRLTVL.

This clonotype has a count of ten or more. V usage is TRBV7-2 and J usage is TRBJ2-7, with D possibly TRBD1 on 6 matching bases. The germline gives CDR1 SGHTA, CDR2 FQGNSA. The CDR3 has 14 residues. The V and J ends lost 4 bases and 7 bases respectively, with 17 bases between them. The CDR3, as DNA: TGTGCCAGCAGCTCTACCTCAGGGGTAGGGGAGCAGTACTTC. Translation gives CASSSTSGVGEQYF.

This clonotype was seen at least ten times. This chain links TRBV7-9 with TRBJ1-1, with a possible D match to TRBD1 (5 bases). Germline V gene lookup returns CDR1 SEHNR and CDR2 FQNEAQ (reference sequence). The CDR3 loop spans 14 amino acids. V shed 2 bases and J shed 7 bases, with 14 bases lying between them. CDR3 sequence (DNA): TGTGCCAGCAGCTTACTGTCAGGGTCCCTTGAAGCTTTCTTT. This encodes CASSLLSGSLEAFF.

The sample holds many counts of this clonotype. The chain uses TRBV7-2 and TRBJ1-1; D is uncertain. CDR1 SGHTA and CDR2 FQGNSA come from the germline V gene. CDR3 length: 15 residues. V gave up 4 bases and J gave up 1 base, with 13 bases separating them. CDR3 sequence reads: CASSSRRGGNTEAFF. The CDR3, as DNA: TGTGCCAGCAGCTCCCGACGAGGAGGGAACACTGAAGCTTTCTTT.

In nucleotides, the CDR3 is TGTGCCAGCAGTCATCGGTCATCGGATGGCTACACCTTC. Encoded protein: CASSHRSSDGYTF. The V call is TRBV27, the J call TRBJ1-2; D unresolved. The germline V gene encodes CDR1 MNHEY and CDR2 SMNVEV (reference sequence). This CDR3 comprises 13 residues. V dropped 5 bases and J dropped 6 bases, with 13 bases sitting between them.

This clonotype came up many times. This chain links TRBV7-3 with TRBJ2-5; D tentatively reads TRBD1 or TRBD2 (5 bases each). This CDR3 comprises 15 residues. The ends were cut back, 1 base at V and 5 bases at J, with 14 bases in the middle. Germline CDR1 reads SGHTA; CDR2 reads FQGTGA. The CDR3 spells CASSLIPGPRETQYF. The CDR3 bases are TGTGCCAGCAGCTTAATCCCGGGACCGCGGGAGACCCAGTACTTC.

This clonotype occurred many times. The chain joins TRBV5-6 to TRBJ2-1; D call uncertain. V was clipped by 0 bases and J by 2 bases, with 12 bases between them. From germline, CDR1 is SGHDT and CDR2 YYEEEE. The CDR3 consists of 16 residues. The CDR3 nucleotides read TGTGCCAGCAGCTTGGATTATAGGGTGCCCTACAATGAGCAGTTCTTC. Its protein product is CASSLDYRVPYNEQFF.

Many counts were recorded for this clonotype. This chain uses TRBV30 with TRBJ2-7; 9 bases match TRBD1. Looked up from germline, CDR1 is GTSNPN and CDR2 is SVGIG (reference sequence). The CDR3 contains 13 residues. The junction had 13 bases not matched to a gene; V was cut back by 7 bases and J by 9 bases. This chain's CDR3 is CASQGQGVFGQYF. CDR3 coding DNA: TGTGCCTCGCAGGGACAGGGAGTATTCGGGCAGTACTTC.

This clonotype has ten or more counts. CDR3 DNA sequence: TGCGCCAGCAGCTTCGGGACGGTGAATGAAAAACTGTTTTTT. Amino acids: CASSFGTVNEKLFF. V gene TRBV5-1 combines with J gene TRBJ1-4; tentatively, D is TRBD1 (5 bases). The CDR3 runs 14 residues. V shed 2 bases and J shed 5 bases, with 10 bases lying between them. Germline CDR1 reads SGHRS; CDR2 reads YFSETQ.

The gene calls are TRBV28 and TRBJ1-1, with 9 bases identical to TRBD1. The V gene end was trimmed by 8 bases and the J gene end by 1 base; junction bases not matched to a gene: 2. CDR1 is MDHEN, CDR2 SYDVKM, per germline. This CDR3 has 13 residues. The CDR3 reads CASRTGANTEAFF. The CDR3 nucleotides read TGTGCCAGCCGGACAGGGGCGAACACTGAAGCTTTCTTT. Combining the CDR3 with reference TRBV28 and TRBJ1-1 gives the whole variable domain DVKVTQSSRYLVKRTGEKVFLECVQDMDHENMFWYRQDPGLGLRLIYFSYDVKMKEKGDIPEGYSVSREKKERFSLILESASTNQTSMYLCASRTGANTEAFFGQGTRLTVV.

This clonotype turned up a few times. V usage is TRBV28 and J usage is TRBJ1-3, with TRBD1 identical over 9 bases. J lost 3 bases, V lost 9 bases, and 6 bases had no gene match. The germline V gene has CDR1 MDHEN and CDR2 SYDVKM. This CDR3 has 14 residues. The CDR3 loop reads CASLTGGNGNTIYF. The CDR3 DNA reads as TGTGCCAGTTTGACAGGGGGGAATGGAAACACCATATATTTT.

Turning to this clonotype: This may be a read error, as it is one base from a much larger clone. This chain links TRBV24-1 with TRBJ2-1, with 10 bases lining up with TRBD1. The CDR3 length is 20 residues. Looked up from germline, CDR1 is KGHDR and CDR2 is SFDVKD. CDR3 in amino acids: CATSDPRQGALEETYNERFF. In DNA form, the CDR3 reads TGTGCCACCAGTGATCCGCGACAGGGGGCCTTGGAGGAAACCTACAATGAGCGGTTCTTC.

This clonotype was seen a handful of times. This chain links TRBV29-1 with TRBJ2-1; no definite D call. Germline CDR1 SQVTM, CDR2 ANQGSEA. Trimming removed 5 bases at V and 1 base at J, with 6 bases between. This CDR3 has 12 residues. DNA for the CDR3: TGCAGCGTTAGCATTTCCTACAATGAGCAGTTCTTC. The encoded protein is CSVSISYNEQFF.

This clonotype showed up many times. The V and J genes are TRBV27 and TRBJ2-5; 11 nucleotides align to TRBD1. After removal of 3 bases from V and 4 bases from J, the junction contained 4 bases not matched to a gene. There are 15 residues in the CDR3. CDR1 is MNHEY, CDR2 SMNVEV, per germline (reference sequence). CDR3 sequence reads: CASSFTGTGGETQYF. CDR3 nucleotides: TGTGCCAGCAGTTTTACCGGGACAGGGGGAGAGACCCAGTACTTC.

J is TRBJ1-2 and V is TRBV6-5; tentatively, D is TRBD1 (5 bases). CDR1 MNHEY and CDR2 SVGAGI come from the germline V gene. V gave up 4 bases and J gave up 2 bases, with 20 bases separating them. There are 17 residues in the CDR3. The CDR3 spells CASSFETRDGENYGYTF. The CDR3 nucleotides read TGTGCCAGCAGTTTCGAAACCAGGGACGGAGAAAACTATGGCTACACCTTC.

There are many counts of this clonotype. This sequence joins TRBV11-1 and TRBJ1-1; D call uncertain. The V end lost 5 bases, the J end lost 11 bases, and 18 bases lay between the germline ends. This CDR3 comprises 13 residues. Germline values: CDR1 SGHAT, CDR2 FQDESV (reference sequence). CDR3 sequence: CASSPRDDLWAFF. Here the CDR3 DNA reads TGTGCCAGCAGCCCCCGTGACGACCTGTGGGCTTTCTTT.

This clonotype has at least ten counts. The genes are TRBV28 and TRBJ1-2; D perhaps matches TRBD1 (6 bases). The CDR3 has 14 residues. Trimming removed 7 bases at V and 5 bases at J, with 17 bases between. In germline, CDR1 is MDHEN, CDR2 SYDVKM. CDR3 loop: CASTPQGNPYGYTF. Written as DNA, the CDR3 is TGTGCCAGCACCCCACAGGGAAATCCTTATGGCTACACCTTC.

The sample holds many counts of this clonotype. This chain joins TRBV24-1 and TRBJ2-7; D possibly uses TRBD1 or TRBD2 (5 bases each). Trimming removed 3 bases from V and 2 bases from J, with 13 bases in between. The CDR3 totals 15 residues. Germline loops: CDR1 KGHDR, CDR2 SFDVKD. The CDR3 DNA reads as TGTGCCACCAGTGATCGCCGGGACGCCGCCTACGAGCAGTACTTC. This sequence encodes CATSDRRDAAYEQYF.

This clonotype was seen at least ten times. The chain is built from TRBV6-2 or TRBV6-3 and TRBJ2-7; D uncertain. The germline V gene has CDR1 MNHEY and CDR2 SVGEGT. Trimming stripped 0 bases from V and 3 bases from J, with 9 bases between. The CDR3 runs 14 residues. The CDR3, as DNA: TGTGCCAGCAGTTACTCGCAGGTTCTCTACGAGCAGTACTTC. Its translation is CASSYSQVLYEQYF.

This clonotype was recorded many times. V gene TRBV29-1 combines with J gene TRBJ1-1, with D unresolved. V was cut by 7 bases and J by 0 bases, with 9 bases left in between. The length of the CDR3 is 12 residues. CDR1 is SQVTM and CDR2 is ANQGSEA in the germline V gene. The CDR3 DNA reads TGCAGCGCCTCAGATGTGAACACTGAAGCTTTCTTT. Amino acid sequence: CSASDVNTEAFF.

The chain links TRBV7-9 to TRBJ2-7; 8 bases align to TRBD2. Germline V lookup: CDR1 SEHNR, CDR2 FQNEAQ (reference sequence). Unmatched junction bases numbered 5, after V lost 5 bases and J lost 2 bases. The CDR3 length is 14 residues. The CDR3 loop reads CASSRGGVTYEQYF. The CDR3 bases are TGTGCCAGCAGCCGGGGGGGTGTCACCTACGAGCAGTACTTC.

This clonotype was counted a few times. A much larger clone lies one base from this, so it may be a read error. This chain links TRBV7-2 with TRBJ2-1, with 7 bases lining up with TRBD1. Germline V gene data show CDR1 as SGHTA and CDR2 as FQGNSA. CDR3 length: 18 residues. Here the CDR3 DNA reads TGTGCCTGCAGCTTAGTTGGCAGGGGGTCTTTATACGCGAATGAGCAGTTCTTC. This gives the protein CACSLVGRGSLYANEQFF.